The 30 T cell receptor beta chains listed next were all sequenced from one sample in a study of T-cell reconstitution after alpha-beta-depleted transplantation in children. Unique molecular identifiers were used to barcode this TCRbeta library. TCRdb fed the PCR reads into MiXCR, producing one record per CDR3 protein. Counted here are around 370,000 distinct CDR3 sequences, about 16% occurring once; the ten biggest clones make up 35% to 50%. The sequencing here drew on PBMCs, mostly from graft donor cells, taken 360 days after TCRalphabeta/CD19-depleted stem cell transplant. The origin of the receptors is a male patient under 10 years old who had a stem cell transplant for acute lymphoblastic leukemia, so the T cells may come from the graft donor.

This clonotype has at least ten counts. The chain carries TRBV29-1 and TRBJ2-7; 10 positions match TRBD2. The germline gives CDR1 SQVTM, CDR2 ANQGSEA. Trimming took 4 bases from V and 3 from J; bases not matched to a gene: 0. The CDR3 is made up of 12 amino acids. The CDR3 DNA follows: TGCAGCGTTGCTAGCGGGAGCTACGAGCAGTACTTC. Encoded protein: CSVASGSYEQYF.

This clonotype was recorded at least ten times. The chain carries TRBV7-6 and TRBJ2-3; a weak D match, TRBD1 (6 bases). Germline V gives CDR1 SGHVS, CDR2 FNYEAQ. Trimming took off 5 bases at V and 4 bases at J, with 22 bases between the two ends. This CDR3 is built from 17 residues. Here the CDR3 reads CASSPTGTHQRADTQYF. The CDR3 nucleotides are TGTGCCAGCAGCCCGACCGGGACACACCAAAGGGCAGATACGCAGTATTTT.

This clonotype was counted between two and nine times. This sequence joins TRBV7-9 and TRBJ2-5, with a weak D call TRBD2 (5 bases). The CDR3 runs to 14 residues. The V gene lost 5 bases and the J gene lost 3 bases, with 13 bases spanning the gap. Germline loops: CDR1 SEHNR, CDR2 FQNEAQ (reference sequence). CDR3 DNA: TGTGCCAGCAGCGAGACCGTGCGGGAAGAGACCCAGTACTTC. It translates to CASSETVREETQYF. Drawing the rest from reference TRBV7-9 and TRBJ2-5, the complete variable domain is DTGVSQNPRHKITKRGQNVTFRCDPISEHNRLYWYRQTLGQGPEFLTYFQNEAQLEKSRLLSDRFSAERPKGSFSTLEIQRTEQGDSAMYLCASSETVREETQYFGPGTRLLVL.

This chain connects TRBV29-1 to TRBJ2-3; D unclear. Germline V gives CDR1 SQVTM, CDR2 ANQGSEA. Between the trimmed V and J ends, which lost 4 bases and 4 bases, there was a span of 9 bases. This CDR3 has 12 residues. The CDR3 is CSVGKTADTQYF. The CDR3 DNA reads as TGCAGCGTTGGGAAGACCGCAGATACGCAGTATTTT.

This clonotype was picked up a small number of times. The rearrangement uses TRBV29-1 and TRBJ2-1; TRBD2 agrees at 15 bases. Trimming removed 7 bases from V and 9 bases from J; junction bases left unmatched: 19. Germline assignment: CDR1 SQVTM and CDR2 ANQGSEA. The CDR3 is made up of 18 amino acids. CDR3 residues: CSDCDDTGTSGRHGEQFF. The CDR3 DNA sequence: TGCAGCGACTGTGACGATACCGGGACTAGCGGGAGGCATGGTGAGCAGTTCTTC.

The CDR3 DNA is TGCGCCAGCAGCTGGAGACTAGCGGGAGACAATGAGCAGTTCTTC. It specifies CASSWRLAGDNEQFF. The chain combines TRBV5-1 with TRBJ2-1, with TRBD2 identical over 12 bases. The CDR3 length is 15 residues. J gave up 5 bases and V 3 bases, and 3 bases lay outside the gene matches. Germline V gene sequence: CDR1 SGHRS, CDR2 YFSETQ.

The J gene is TRBJ2-3, the V gene TRBV5-1; possible D gene TRBD2, 6 bases. The CDR3 contains 14 residues. The germline V and J ends were trimmed by 1 base and 9 bases, with 15 bases remaining between them. Germline V gene data show CDR1 as SGHRS and CDR2 as YFSETQ. CDR3 amino acids: CASSLLAAGTTQYF. Here the CDR3 DNA reads TGCGCCAGCAGCTTGTTAGCGGCAGGGACGACGCAGTATTTT. Supplemented by reference TRBV5-1 and TRBJ2-3, the full variable domain reads KAGVTQTPRYLIKTRGQQVTLSCSPISGHRSVSWYQQTPGQGLQFLFEYFSETQRNKGNFPGRFSGRQFSNSRSEMNVSTLELGDSALYLCASSLLAAGTTQYFGPGTRLTVL.

The chain is built from TRBV5-1 and TRBJ2-6, with D perhaps matching TRBD2 (6 bases). Per the germline V gene, CDR1 is SGHRS and CDR2 is YFSETQ. The CDR3 runs to 16 residues. V was trimmed by 0 bases and J by 0 bases, leaving 7 bases between them. CDR3 bases: TGCGCCAGCAGCTTGGCCGGGAGCTCTGGGGCCAACGTCCTGACTTTC. As protein: CASSLAGSSGANVLTF.

The rearrangement joins TRBV7-9 to TRBJ2-7; D call uncertain. The ends were cut back, 8 bases at V and 4 bases at J, with 12 bases in the middle. The CDR3 is made up of 12 amino acids. Germline values: CDR1 SEHNR, CDR2 FQNEAQ (reference sequence). The chain's CDR3 is CASARSYYEQYF. CDR3 coding DNA: TGTGCCAGCGCCCGGTCCTATTACGAGCAGTACTTC.

The chain combines TRBV28 with TRBJ2-7; 15 nucleotides line up with TRBD2. V gave up 5 bases and J gave up 4 bases; unmatched junction bases: 9. Germline CDR1 and CDR2: MDHEN and SYDVKM. This CDR3 is 17 amino acids long. The CDR3 nucleotides read TGTGCCAGCAGTCACAGGGGACTAGCGGGAGGTCGATACGAGCAGTACTTC. Encoded protein: CASSHRGLAGGRYEQYF.

J is TRBJ1-2 and V is TRBV11-2; tentative D call: TRBD1 (6 bases). Trimming shortened V by 1 base and J by 5 bases, and 23 bases separated the two germline ends. Germline V gene sequence: CDR1 SGHAT, CDR2 FQNNGV. This CDR3 is built from 18 residues. The CDR3 sequence: CASSLGTAPLAPSYGYTF. Here the CDR3 DNA reads TGTGCCAGCAGCTTAGGGACAGCGCCCCTAGCCCCTTCATATGGCTACACCTTC.

This clonotype was seen many times. The rearrangement links TRBV6-4 to TRBJ2-2; D gene uncertain. The length of the CDR3 is 13 residues. The germline gives CDR1 MRHNA, CDR2 SNTAGT. Trimming removed 5 bases at V and 1 base at J, with 5 bases between. DNA for the CDR3: TGTGCCAGCAGTAATATGAACACCGGGGAGCTGTTTTTT. Its protein is CASSNMNTGELFF.

This clonotype was found a few times. This chain connects TRBV12-3 or TRBV12-4 to TRBJ2-1, with 16 bases fitting TRBD2. The CDR3 runs to 18 residues. After removal of 2 bases from V and 6 bases from J, the junction contained 7 bases not matched to a gene. The CDR3 DNA follows: TGTGCCAGCAGTTTATTATCAGGGACTAGCGGGAGGGTCAATGAGCAGTTCTTC. Protein: CASSLLSGTSGRVNEQFF.

This clonotype occurred a few times. The chain employs TRBV5-1 and TRBJ2-1, with TRBD2 matching over 9 bases. V shed 4 bases, J shed 2 bases, and the junction held 10 bases outside the gene matches. This CDR3 has 17 residues. Germline V gene lookup returns CDR1 SGHRS and CDR2 YFSETQ. CDR3 protein: CASSVSPAGGPYNEQFF. CDR3 DNA: TGCGCCAGCAGCGTCTCCCCGGCGGGAGGGCCCTACAATGAGCAGTTCTTC.

V usage is TRBV6-5 and J usage is TRBJ2-7; no reliable D call. Trimming removed 4 bases at V and 2 bases at J, with 12 bases between. CDR1 is MNHEY, CDR2 SVGAGI, per germline. The CDR3 is made up of 14 amino acids. The CDR3 coding sequence is TGTGCCAGCAGTTTCCTCGGGCCACCCTACGAGCAGTACTTC. Amino acids: CASSFLGPPYEQYF.

In its sample, this clonotype was seen a few times. The V call is TRBV5-1, the J call TRBJ2-7, with TRBD2 identical over 13 bases. The V segment lost 4 bases and the J segment 5 bases; nucleotides outside the gene matches: 9. CDR1 SGHRS and CDR2 YFSETQ come from the germline V gene. The CDR3 sequence is 16 residues long. In DNA form, the CDR3 reads TGCGCCAGCAGCCCGGGACTAGCGGGGAGCAGGGACGAGCAGTACTTC. Translated, it gives CASSPGLAGSRDEQYF.

This chain uses TRBV6-2 or TRBV6-3 with TRBJ2-7; TRBD2 agrees at 10 bases. CDR1 and CDR2 (germline): MNHEY, SVGEGT. V lost 2 bases, J lost 5 bases, and 9 bases stayed unmatched. The length of the CDR3 is 16 residues. The CDR3 loop reads CASSYRLAGVEHEQYF. The CDR3 nucleotides are TGTGCCAGCAGTTACCGGCTAGCGGGAGTGGAGCACGAGCAGTACTTC.

This chain joins TRBV21-1 and TRBJ1-4; the table's D call of TRBD1 was not tested on the DNA. TRBV21-1 is a pseudogene segment. This CDR3 region has 16 residues. The CDR3 sequence is CASSKAFDRVGEKLFF. The CDR3 coding sequence is TGTGCCAGCAGCAAAGCTTTCGACAGGGTGGGAGAAAAACTGTTTTTT.

V and J are TRBV5-8 and TRBJ2-1, with TRBD1 as a possible D gene (5 bases). There are 13 residues in the CDR3. The V end lost 2 bases, the J end lost 6 bases, and 9 bases lay between the germline ends. In germline, CDR1 is SGHTS, CDR2 YDEGEE. CDR3 loop: CASSLGVVNEQFF. Written as DNA, the CDR3 is TGTGCCAGCAGCTTAGGGGTAGTCAATGAGCAGTTCTTC.

This clonotype showed up just a few times. The J gene is TRBJ2-1, the V gene TRBV4-3; D not certain. V lost 1 base to trimming and J lost 8 bases, with 15 bases between them. The germline gives CDR1 LGHNA, CDR2 YSLEER. The length of the CDR3 is 15 residues. CDR3 sequence (DNA): TGCGCCAGCAGCCAAGGTGGGTTTCAGTCCGATGAGCAGTTCTTC. Its translation: CASSQGGFQSDEQFF.

This clonotype was seen only a few times. J is TRBJ1-4 and V is TRBV7-9; D not resolved. The CDR3 consists of 14 residues. Germline lookup yields CDR1 SEHNR and CDR2 FQNEAQ (reference sequence). V was clipped by 5 bases and J by 6 bases, with 13 bases between them. CDR3: CASSEGAQYEKLFF. The CDR3 DNA reads TGTGCCAGCAGCGAGGGAGCCCAATATGAAAAACTGTTTTTT.

For this clonotype: Here the CDR3 omits its conserved ending phenylalanine or tryptophan, so a read error is the likely source. This chain links TRBV29-1 with TRBJ1-1; D ambiguous. This CDR3 has 12 amino acids. Deletions cut 4 bases from V and 1 base from J, with 7 bases between. From germline, CDR1 is SQVTM and CDR2 ANQGSEA. CDR3 residues: CSVVAENTEAFS. The CDR3, as DNA: TGCAGCGTTGTGGCGGAGAACACTGAAGCTTTCTCT.

A single count supports this clonotype. This chain links TRBV5-5 with TRBJ2-2; the match to TRBD2 covers 12 bases. J gave up 5 bases and V 2 bases, and 4 bases lay outside the gene matches. Germline V gene data show CDR1 as SGHKS and CDR2 as YYEKEE (reference sequence). The CDR3 spans 16 residues. As DNA, the CDR3 is TGTGCCAGCAGCTTCCAGACTAGCGGGAGAACCGGGGAGCTGTTTTTT. This gives the protein CASSFQTSGRTGELFF.

A few counts support this clonotype. The chain carries TRBV25-1 and TRBJ2-6; TRBD1 matches at 8 bases. This CDR3 comprises 22 residues. Germline CDR1 reads MGHDK; CDR2 reads SYGVNS. J was trimmed by 1 base and V by 5 bases; bases with no gene match: 22. The CDR3 loop is CASSTSNPWTGPNGSGANVLTF. CDR3 coding DNA: TGTGCCAGCAGTACCTCAAACCCTTGGACAGGGCCAAACGGATCTGGGGCCAACGTCCTGACTTTC. The full variable domain, with the rest looked up from reference TRBV25-1 and TRBJ2-6, is EADIYQTPRYLVIGTGKKITLECSQTMGHDKMYWYQQDPGMELHLIHYSYGVNSTEKGDLSSESTVSRIRTEHFPLTLESARPSHTSQYLCASSTSNPWTGPNGSGANVLTFGAGSRLTVL.

This clonotype occurred a few times. The chain employs TRBV5-1 and TRBJ2-2; no firm D call. Germline V lookup: CDR1 SGHRS, CDR2 YFSETQ. Trimming cost V 4 bases and J 4 bases, with 11 bases left between them. This CDR3 has 14 residues. The CDR3 region is CASSITLSTGELFF. The CDR3 region has the DNA TGCGCCAGCAGCATCACCTTGAGCACCGGGGAGCTGTTTTTT.

The table lists this clonotype with a few counts. The chain recombines TRBV12-3 or TRBV12-4 with TRBJ2-1; D might be TRBD2 (6 bases). The CDR3 has 13 residues. V was clipped by 2 bases and J by 5 bases, with 7 bases between them. In nucleotides, the CDR3 is TGTGCCAGCAGTTTATGGGGGGACAATGAGCAGTTCTTC. Translation: CASSLWGDNEQFF.

The gene calls are TRBV5-1 and TRBJ2-1; 10 bases are shared with TRBD2. The V gene end was trimmed by 2 bases and the J gene end by 4 bases; junction bases not matched to a gene: 6. Per germline, CDR1 SGHRS and CDR2 YFSETQ. This CDR3 comprises 16 residues. The CDR3 loop reads CASSFGLAEPYNEQFF. Written as DNA, the CDR3 is TGCGCCAGCAGCTTCGGACTAGCGGAGCCTTACAATGAGCAGTTCTTC.

This clonotype has only a few counts. The chain links TRBV5-1 to TRBJ2-7; TRBD1 or TRBD2 may be the D gene (5 bases each). This CDR3 is 14 amino acids long. Germline values: CDR1 SGHRS, CDR2 YFSETQ. V was trimmed by 4 bases and J by 3 bases, leaving 14 bases between them. The DNA of the CDR3 is TGCGCCAGCAGCATAGGGACGGACCTCTACGAGCAGTACTTC. It specifies CASSIGTDLYEQYF.

This clonotype was found a few times. This chain connects TRBV5-1 to TRBJ2-3, with 12 nucleotides matching TRBD2. The CDR3 loop spans 16 amino acids. The germline gives CDR1 SGHRS, CDR2 YFSETQ. J was trimmed by 5 bases and V by 4 bases; bases with no gene match: 8. CDR3 DNA sequence: TGCGCCAGCAGCATCCCACTAGCGGGGGGCCAAGATACGCAGTATTTT. This sequence encodes CASSIPLAGGQDTQYF. Supplemented by reference TRBV5-1 and TRBJ2-3, the full variable domain reads KAGVTQTPRYLIKTRGQQVTLSCSPISGHRSVSWYQQTPGQGLQFLFEYFSETQRNKGNFPGRFSGRQFSNSRSEMNVSTLELGDSALYLCASSIPLAGGQDTQYFGPGTRLTVL.

V and J are TRBV4-2 and TRBJ2-7; 8 bases fit TRBD1. The CDR3 sequence is 16 residues long. V was clipped by 2 bases and J by 3 bases; unmatched bases: 9. CDR1 LGHNA and CDR2 YNFKEQ come from the germline V gene. The CDR3: CASSQSQDRAYYEQYF. The CDR3 coding sequence is TGTGCCAGCAGCCAAAGCCAGGACAGGGCTTACTACGAGCAGTACTTC.